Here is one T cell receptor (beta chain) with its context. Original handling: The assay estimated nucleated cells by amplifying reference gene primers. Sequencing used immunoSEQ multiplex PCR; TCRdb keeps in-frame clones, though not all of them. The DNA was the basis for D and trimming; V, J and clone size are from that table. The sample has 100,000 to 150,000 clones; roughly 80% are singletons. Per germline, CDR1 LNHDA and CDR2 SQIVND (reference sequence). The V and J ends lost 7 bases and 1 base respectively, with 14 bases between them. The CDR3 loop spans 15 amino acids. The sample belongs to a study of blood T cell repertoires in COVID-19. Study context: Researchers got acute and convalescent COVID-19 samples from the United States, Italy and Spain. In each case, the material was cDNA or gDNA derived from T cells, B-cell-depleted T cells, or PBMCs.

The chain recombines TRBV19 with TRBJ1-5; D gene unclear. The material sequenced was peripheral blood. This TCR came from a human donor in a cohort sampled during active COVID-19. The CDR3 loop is CASNPPEGSNQPQHF. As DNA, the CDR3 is TGTGCCAGTAACCCCCCAGAGGGCAGCAATCAGCCCCAGCATTTT. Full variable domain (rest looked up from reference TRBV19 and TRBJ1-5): DGGITQSPKYLFRKEGQNVTLSCEQNLNHDAMYWYRQDPGQGLRLIYYSQIVNDFQKGDIAEGYSVSREKKESFPLTVTSAQKNPTAFYLCASNPPEGSNQPQHFGDGTRLSIL.